These T cell receptor beta chains were read from a single sample in a study of tumor-infiltrating lymphocytes in primary liver carcinoma. TCRdb ran MiXCR on the multiplex PCR reads and lists one entry per CDR3 protein. This sample has about 310,000 distinct CDR3 sequences, with about 50% found just once. Input material: peripheral blood. Receptors were obtained from a woman under 40 with primary liver carcinoma and hepatitis B virus infection. CDR3s include the opening cysteine and the closing phenylalanine or tryptophan. Each record gives: CDR3 protein, CDR3 DNA, clone size, V gene, D gene, J gene. D genes are given only for firm matches. Some rows mark clone size as missing; the rest say once, few, many or name a class of expanded clone.

CDR3 protein: CSVLSTYGYTF
CDR3 DNA: TGCAGCGTTCTCTCCACCTATGGCTACACCTTC
clone size: many
V gene: TRBV29-1
D gene: -
J gene: TRBJ1-2

CDR3 protein: CASSRGSTSYEQHF
CDR3 DNA: TGTGCCAGCAGTCGAGGGTCTACGTCCTACGAGCAACACTTC
clone size: -
V gene: TRBV11-2
D gene: -
J gene: TRBJ2-7

CDR3 protein: CASSLWGSGDTQYF
CDR3 DNA: TGTGCCAGCAGTTTATGGGGGAGTGGAGATACGCAGTATTTT
clone size: many
V gene: TRBV12-3/TRBV12-4
D gene: -
J gene: TRBJ2-3

CDR3 protein: CASSLDRTYGYTF
CDR3 DNA: TGTGCCAGCAGTCTGGACAGGACCTATGGCTACACCTTC
clone size: many
V gene: TRBV12-3/TRBV12-4
D gene: TRBD1
J gene: TRBJ1-2

CDR3 protein: CSAGLAGEDTQYF
CDR3 DNA: TGCAGCGCTGGACTAGCGGGAGAAGATACGCAGTATTTT
clone size: many
V gene: TRBV29-1
D gene: TRBD2
J gene: TRBJ2-3

CDR3 protein: CATGQGSEQYF
CDR3 DNA: TGTGCCACCGGACAAGGTAGCGAGCAGTACTTC
clone size: -
V gene: TRBV6-5
D gene: -
J gene: TRBJ2-7

CDR3 protein: CASSSGRSGANALTF
CDR3 DNA: TGTGCCAGCAGTTCCGGCCGCTCTGGGGCCAACGCCCTGACTTTC
clone size: -
V gene: TRBV6-5
D gene: -
J gene: TRBJ2-6

CDR3 protein: CASSPRKDNEQFF
CDR3 DNA: TGTGCCAGCAGCCCCCGAAAAGACAATGAGCAGTTCTTC
clone size: few
V gene: TRBV7-8
D gene: -
J gene: TRBJ2-1

CDR3 protein: CASKRRNTEAFF
CDR3 DNA: TGTGCCAGCAAACGGCGAAACACTGAAGCTTTCTTT
clone size: many
V gene: TRBV6-6
D gene: -
J gene: TRBJ1-1

CDR3 protein: CASSSLTTGTGGYEQYF
CDR3 DNA: TGTGCCAGCAGCTCCTTAACTACCGGGACAGGGGGCTACGAGCAGTATTTC
clone size: few
V gene: TRBV7-8
D gene: TRBD1
J gene: TRBJ2-7

CDR3 protein: CATSDLTGAGETQYF
CDR3 DNA: TGTGCCACCAGTGATTTGACAGGGGCTGGGGAGACCCAGTACTTC
clone size: -
V gene: TRBV24-1
D gene: TRBD1
J gene: TRBJ2-5

CDR3 protein: CASSGLTSGGYEQYF
CDR3 DNA: TGTGCCAGCAGCGGGTTGACTAGCGGGGGGTACGAGCAGTACTTC
clone size: few
V gene: TRBV5-6
D gene: TRBD2
J gene: TRBJ2-7

CDR3 protein: CASSFRLSNTEAFF
CDR3 DNA: TGTGCCAGCAGCTTCAGGCTCAGTAACACTGAAGCTTTCTTT
clone size: -
V gene: TRBV7-2
D gene: -
J gene: TRBJ1-1

CDR3 protein: CASSLPLVGRNEQFF
CDR3 DNA: TGTGCCAGCAGTCTCCCCTTAGTGGGACGCAATGAGCAGTTCTTC
clone size: -
V gene: TRBV28
D gene: -
J gene: TRBJ2-1

CDR3 protein: CASSFGGSYYNEQFF
CDR3 DNA: TGTGCCAGCAGCTTTGGCGGGAGCTATTACAATGAGCAGTTCTTC
clone size: few
V gene: TRBV7-9
D gene: TRBD2
J gene: TRBJ2-1

CDR3 protein: CASSYFPVGGGVAGELFF
CDR3 DNA: TGTGCCAGCAGTTATTTCCCGGTCGGTGGAGGTGTCGCCGGGGAGCTGTTTTTT
clone size: -
V gene: TRBV6-2/TRBV6-3
D gene: -
J gene: TRBJ2-2

CDR3 protein: CAGSLSGDDQPQHF
CDR3 DNA: TGCGCCGGCAGCTTGTCAGGGGATGATCAGCCCCAGCATTTT
clone size: -
V gene: TRBV5-1
D gene: -
J gene: TRBJ1-5

CDR3 protein: CSAGGGGSNQPQHF
CDR3 DNA: TGCAGCGCTGGGGGCGGCGGTAGCAATCAGCCCCAGCATTTT
clone size: many
V gene: TRBV29-1
D gene: -
J gene: TRBJ1-5

CDR3 protein: CASSQEMGLGTGGVEQYF
CDR3 DNA: TGCGCCAGCAGCCAAGAGATGGGGCTTGGGACAGGGGGCGTCGAGCAGTACTTC
clone size: -
V gene: TRBV4-1
D gene: TRBD1
J gene: TRBJ2-7

CDR3 protein: CASSLQTGHNEQLF
CDR3 DNA: TGCGCCAGCAGCCTTCAGACTGGACACAATGAGCAGCTCTTC
clone size: -
V gene: TRBV11-2
D gene: -
J gene: TRBJ2-1

CDR3 protein: CASSQIQDQPQHF
CDR3 DNA: TGTGCCAGCAGTCAGATACAGGATCAGCCCCAGCATTTT
clone size: -
V gene: TRBV6-6
D gene: -
J gene: TRBJ1-5

CDR3 protein: CASRLGRLTEALF
CDR3 DNA: TGTGCCAGCAGGCTGGGACGCCTCACTGAAGCTCTCTTT
clone size: -
V gene: TRBV6-2/TRBV6-3
D gene: -
J gene: TRBJ1-1

CDR3 protein: CDSSRANEQFF
CDR3 DNA: TGCGACAGCAGTCGGGCCAATGAGCAGTTCTTC
clone size: -
V gene: TRBV10-2
D gene: -
J gene: TRBJ2-1

CDR3 protein: CASSQLWTSESSYNEQFF
CDR3 DNA: TGCGCCAGCAGCCAACTATGGACCAGCGAGAGCTCCTACAATGAGCAGTTCTTC
clone size: -
V gene: TRBV4-1
D gene: -
J gene: TRBJ2-1

CDR3 protein: CASSIHLPAGTDTQYF
CDR3 DNA: TGTGCCAGCAGCATCCACCTGCCCGCGGGCACAGATACGCAGTATTTT
clone size: few
V gene: TRBV13
D gene: -
J gene: TRBJ2-3

CDR3 protein: CASSLLTSGRRTDTQYF
CDR3 DNA: TGTGCCAGTAGCTTGCTGACTAGCGGGAGAAGGACAGATACGCAGTATTTT
clone size: -
V gene: TRBV5-4
D gene: TRBD2
J gene: TRBJ2-3

CDR3 protein: CSAGADSGSREQYF
CDR3 DNA: TGCAGTGCAGGAGCGGATAGCGGGAGCCGAGAGCAGTACTTC
clone size: -
V gene: TRBV20-1
D gene: TRBD2
J gene: TRBJ2-7

CDR3 protein: CASSYLGTVNTEAFF
CDR3 DNA: TGTGCCAGCAGTTACCTTGGGACAGTAAACACTGAAGCTTTCTTT
clone size: many
V gene: TRBV6-5
D gene: TRBD1
J gene: TRBJ1-1

CDR3 protein: CASSTHGAFTEAFF
CDR3 DNA: TGTGCCAGCAGTACCCATGGGGCCTTCACTGAAGCTTTCTTT
clone size: many
V gene: TRBV6-1
D gene: -
J gene: TRBJ1-1

CDR3 protein: CSVAGTTRYEQYF
CDR3 DNA: TGCAGCGTCGCCGGGACTACGCGGTACGAGCAGTACTTC
clone size: many
V gene: TRBV29-1
D gene: TRBD2
J gene: TRBJ2-7

CDR3 protein: CASTLWTGAEQYF
CDR3 DNA: TGTGCCAGCACCTTATGGACAGGGGCCGAGCAGTACTTC
clone size: few
V gene: TRBV5-8
D gene: TRBD1
J gene: TRBJ2-7

CDR3 protein: CASSYRGRANVLTF
CDR3 DNA: TGTGCCAGCAGTTACAGGGGTAGGGCCAACGTCCTGACTTTC
clone size: few
V gene: TRBV12-3/TRBV12-4
D gene: TRBD1
J gene: TRBJ2-6

CDR3 protein: CASSLGSLLHF
CDR3 DNA: TGTGCCAGCAGCTTAGGATCCCTCCTCCACTTT
clone size: many
V gene: TRBV11-2
D gene: -
J gene: TRBJ1-6

CDR3 protein: CASSSAAGGMVRLQHF
CDR3 DNA: TGTGCCAGCAGTTCGGCCGCCGGCGGGATGGTACGACTCCAGCATTTT
clone size: -
V gene: TRBV6-2/TRBV6-3
D gene: -
J gene: TRBJ1-5

CDR3 protein: CASSREGLVYEQYF
CDR3 DNA: TGTGCCAGCAGCCGGGAGGGACTAGTCTACGAGCAGTACTTC
clone size: few
V gene: TRBV4-2
D gene: TRBD2
J gene: TRBJ2-7

CDR3 protein: CASSLGNSGANKQFF
CDR3 DNA: TGTGCTAGCAGCCTCGGGAATAGCGGGGCCAATAAGCAGTTCTTC
clone size: -
V gene: TRBV11-3
D gene: TRBD2
J gene: TRBJ2-1

CDR3 protein: CASSLDMGTEAFF
CDR3 DNA: TGCGCCAGCAGCCTAGACATGGGGACTGAAGCTTTCTTT
clone size: -
V gene: TRBV5-1
D gene: -
J gene: TRBJ1-1

CDR3 protein: CASSSRGGVRNEQFF
CDR3 DNA: TGTGCCAGCAGTTCTCGTGGGGGAGTTAGGAATGAGCAGTTCTTC
clone size: -
V gene: TRBV6-6
D gene: -
J gene: TRBJ2-1

CDR3 protein: CSVDLRGLAGSSYNEQFF
CDR3 DNA: TGCAGCGTTGATTTACGCGGACTAGCGGGGAGCTCCTACAATGAGCAGTTCTTC
clone size: many
V gene: TRBV29-1
D gene: TRBD2
J gene: TRBJ2-1

CDR3 protein: CASGRAGGGYGYTF
CDR3 DNA: TGCGCCAGTGGCCGGGCAGGGGGTGGCTATGGTTACACCTTC
clone size: -
V gene: TRBV4-1
D gene: TRBD1
J gene: TRBJ1-2

CDR3 protein: CASSRDSDTQYF
CDR3 DNA: TGTGCCAGCAGCCGGGACTCAGATACGCAGTATTTT
clone size: -
V gene: TRBV7-9
D gene: -
J gene: TRBJ2-3

CDR3 protein: CASIPPGTGGYNEQFF
CDR3 DNA: TGTGCCAGCATCCCCCCGGGGACAGGGGGTTACAATGAGCAGTTCTTC
clone size: few
V gene: TRBV5-4
D gene: TRBD1
J gene: TRBJ2-1

CDR3 protein: CATSTMYSQPQHF
CDR3 DNA: TGTGCCACCAGTACAATGTACAGTCAGCCCCAGCATTTT
clone size: -
V gene: TRBV6-2/TRBV6-3
D gene: -
J gene: TRBJ1-5

CDR3 protein: CASSKGPSGSRNEQFF
CDR3 DNA: TGTGCCAGCAGTAAGGGGCCTAGCGGGAGTCGCAATGAGCAGTTCTTC
clone size: few
V gene: TRBV12-3/TRBV12-4
D gene: TRBD2
J gene: TRBJ2-1

CDR3 protein: CASTSGTGGNNEQFF
CDR3 DNA: TGTGCCAGCACCTCGGGGACAGGTGGTAATAATGAGCAGTTCTTC
clone size: many
V gene: TRBV6-1
D gene: TRBD1
J gene: TRBJ2-1

CDR3 protein: CASRNSAGDTGELFF
CDR3 DNA: TGTGCCAGTAGAAACTCAGCGGGGGACACCGGGGAGCTGTTTTTT
clone size: -
V gene: TRBV19
D gene: TRBD2
J gene: TRBJ2-2

CDR3 protein: CASMVAGGVNEQFF
CDR3 DNA: TGTGCCAGCATGGTGGCGGGAGGAGTCAATGAGCAGTTCTTC
clone size: many
V gene: TRBV6-2/TRBV6-3
D gene: TRBD2
J gene: TRBJ2-1

CDR3 protein: CSFAYRRRFQETQYF
CDR3 DNA: TGCAGCTTTGCGTACAGGCGGAGGTTCCAAGAGACCCAGTACTTC
clone size: -
V gene: TRBV29-1
D gene: -
J gene: TRBJ2-5

CDR3 protein: CASSPISSGGAHEQFF
CDR3 DNA: TGTGCCAGCAGCCCCATTAGTAGCGGGGGGGCCCATGAGCAGTTCTTC
clone size: -
V gene: TRBV12-3/TRBV12-4
D gene: TRBD2
J gene: TRBJ2-1

CDR3 protein: CASRSDNGPYEQSF
CDR3 DNA: TGTGCCAGCCGATCCGACAACGGTCCCTACGAGCAGTCCTTC
clone size: once
V gene: TRBV7-8
D gene: -
J gene: TRBJ2-7

CDR3 protein: CASSQASSASGTEASF
CDR3 DNA: TGCGCCAGCAGCCAAGCGTCGTCAGCATCCGGCACTGAAGCCTCCTTT
clone size: -
V gene: TRBV4-1
D gene: -
J gene: TRBJ1-1

CDR3 protein: CASSTQTGFTEAFF
CDR3 DNA: TGTGCCAGCAGTACACAGACAGGGTTCACTGAAGCTTTCTTT
clone size: -
V gene: TRBV6-6
D gene: TRBD1
J gene: TRBJ1-1

CDR3 protein: CSFRLAGDRRTQYF
CDR3 DNA: TGCAGCTTTCGACTAGCGGGGGACCGGCGGACCCAGTACTTC
clone size: -
V gene: TRBV29-1
D gene: TRBD2
J gene: TRBJ2-5

CDR3 protein: CASSWTEVEMPQHF
CDR3 DNA: TGTGCCAGCAGTTGGACCGAGGTGGAGATGCCCCAGCATTTT
clone size: -
V gene: TRBV12-3/TRBV12-4
D gene: -
J gene: TRBJ1-5

CDR3 protein: CASSLDPTRNEQFF
CDR3 DNA: TGTGCCAGCAGCTTAGACCCCACTAGAAATGAGCAGTTCTTC
clone size: many
V gene: TRBV11-3
D gene: -
J gene: TRBJ2-1

CDR3 protein: CASRSTNTGELFF
CDR3 DNA: TGTGCCAGCAGAAGTACGAACACCGGGGAGCTGTTTTTT
clone size: many
V gene: TRBV6-5
D gene: -
J gene: TRBJ2-2

CDR3 protein: CASSSGGANTEAFF
CDR3 DNA: TGTGCCAGCAGCTCGGGCGGGGCCAACACTGAAGCTTTCTTT
clone size: -
V gene: TRBV5-4
D gene: -
J gene: TRBJ1-1

CDR3 protein: CSVEGQGLEQYF
CDR3 DNA: TGCAGCGTTGAAGGACAGGGACTCGAGCAGTACTTC
clone size: many
V gene: TRBV29-1
D gene: -
J gene: TRBJ2-7

CDR3 protein: CASSLTGGANVLTF
CDR3 DNA: TGTGCCAGCAGCTTAACGGGTGGGGCCAACGTCCTGACTTTC
clone size: many
V gene: TRBV11-2
D gene: -
J gene: TRBJ2-6